This T cell receptor (beta chain) came from a study of shared T cell receptors in the human thymus. TCRdb keeps only in-frame clones here, not all; method: immunoSEQ multiplex PCR. The sample has about 660,000 clones; around 87% are singletons. The V gene's germline CDR1 is SGHDT and CDR2 YYEEEE. The V gene lost 1 base and the J gene lost 4 bases, with 9 bases spanning the gap. This CDR3 region has 15 residues. On this clone itself: Other DNA variants within this sample encode the same CDR3.

In addition, the sample was reused for a study of human thymus T cells. That publication notes: Infants served as donors; they were healthy and Finnish and were having corrective surgery for congenital heart defects. Resections from corrective heart surgery supplied the thymus tissue.

Sequencing was performed on thymocytes. The TCR sequence derives from a boy under two years old with a congenital heart defect. J is TRBJ1-6 and V is TRBV5-6; D uncertain. Here the CDR3 reads CASSLSRQYNSPLHF. The CDR3 nucleotides read TGTGCCAGCAGCTTGAGCAGGCAATATAATTCACCCCTCCACTTT.